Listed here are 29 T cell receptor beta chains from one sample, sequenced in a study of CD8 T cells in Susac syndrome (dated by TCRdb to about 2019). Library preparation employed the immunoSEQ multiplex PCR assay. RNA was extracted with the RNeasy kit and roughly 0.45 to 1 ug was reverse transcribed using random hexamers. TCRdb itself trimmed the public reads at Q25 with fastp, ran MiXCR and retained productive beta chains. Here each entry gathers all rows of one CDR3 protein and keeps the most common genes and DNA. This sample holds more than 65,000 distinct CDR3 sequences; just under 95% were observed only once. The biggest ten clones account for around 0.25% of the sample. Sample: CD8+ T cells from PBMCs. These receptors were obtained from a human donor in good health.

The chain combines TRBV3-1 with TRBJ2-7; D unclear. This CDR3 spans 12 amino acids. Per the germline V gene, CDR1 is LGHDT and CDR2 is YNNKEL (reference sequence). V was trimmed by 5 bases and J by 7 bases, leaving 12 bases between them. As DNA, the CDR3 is TGTGCCAGCAGCGGGAATACCGTTGAGCAGTACTTC. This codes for CASSGNTVEQYF.

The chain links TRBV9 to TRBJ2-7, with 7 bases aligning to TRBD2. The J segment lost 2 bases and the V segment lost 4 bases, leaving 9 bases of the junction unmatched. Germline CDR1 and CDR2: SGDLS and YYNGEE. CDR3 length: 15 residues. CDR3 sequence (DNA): TGTGCCAGCAGCATTGGGGGGGGGAGTACCTACGAGCAGTACTTC. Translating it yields CASSIGGGSTYEQYF.

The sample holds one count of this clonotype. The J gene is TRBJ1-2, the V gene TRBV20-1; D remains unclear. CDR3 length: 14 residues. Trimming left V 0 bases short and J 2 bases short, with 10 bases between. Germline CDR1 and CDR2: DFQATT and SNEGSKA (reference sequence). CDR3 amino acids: CSARDHEINYGYTF. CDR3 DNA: TGCAGTGCTAGAGATCATGAGATAAACTATGGCTACACCTTC.

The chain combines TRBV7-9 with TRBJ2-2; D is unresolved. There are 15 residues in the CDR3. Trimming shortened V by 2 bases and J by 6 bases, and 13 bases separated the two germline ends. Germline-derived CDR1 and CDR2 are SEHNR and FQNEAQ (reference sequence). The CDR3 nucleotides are TGTGCCAGCAGCTTAAAACCAGCCTTGGCCGGGGAGCTGTTTTTT. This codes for CASSLKPALAGELFF.

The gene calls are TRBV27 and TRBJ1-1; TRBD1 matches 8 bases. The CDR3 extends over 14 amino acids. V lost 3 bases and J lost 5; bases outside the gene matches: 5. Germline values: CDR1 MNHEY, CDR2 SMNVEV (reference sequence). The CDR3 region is CASSFDRGGTEAFF. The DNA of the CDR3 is TGTGCCAGCAGTTTCGACAGGGGTGGAACTGAAGCTTTCTTT.

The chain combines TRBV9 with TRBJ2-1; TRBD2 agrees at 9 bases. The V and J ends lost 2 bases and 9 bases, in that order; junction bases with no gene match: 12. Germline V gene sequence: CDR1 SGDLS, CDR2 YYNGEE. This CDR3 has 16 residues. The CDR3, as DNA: TGTGCCAGCAGCGTCCAGACTAGCGGCCCCCTGGGTGAGCAGTTCTTC. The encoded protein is CASSVQTSGPLGEQFF. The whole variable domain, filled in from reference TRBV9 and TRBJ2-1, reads DSGVTQTPKHLITATGQRVTLRCSPRSGDLSVYWYQQSLDQGLQFLIQYYNGEERAKGNILERFSAQQFPDLHSELNLSSLELGDSALYFCASSVQTSGPLGEQFFGPGTRLTVL.

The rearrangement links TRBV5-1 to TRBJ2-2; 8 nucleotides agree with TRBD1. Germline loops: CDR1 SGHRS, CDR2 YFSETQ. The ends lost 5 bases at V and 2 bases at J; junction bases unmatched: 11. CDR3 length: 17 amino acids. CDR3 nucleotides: TGCGCCAGCAGACTTGACTTTGGACAGGGAAACACCGGGGAGCTGTTTTTT. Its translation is CASRLDFGQGNTGELFF. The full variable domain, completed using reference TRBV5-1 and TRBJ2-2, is KAGVTQTPRYLIKTRGQQVTLSCSPISGHRSVSWYQQTPGQGLQFLFEYFSETQRNKGNFPGRFSGRQFSNSRSEMNVSTLELGDSALYLCASRLDFGQGNTGELFFGEGSRLTVL.

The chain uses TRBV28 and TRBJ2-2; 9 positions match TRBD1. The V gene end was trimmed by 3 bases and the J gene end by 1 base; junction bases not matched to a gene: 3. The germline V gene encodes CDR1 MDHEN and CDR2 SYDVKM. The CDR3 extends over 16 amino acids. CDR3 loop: CASSFLTGGNTGELFF. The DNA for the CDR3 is TGTGCCAGCAGTTTCTTGACAGGGGGGAACACCGGGGAGCTGTTTTTT. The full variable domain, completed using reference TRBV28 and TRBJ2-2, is DVKVTQSSRYLVKRTGEKVFLECVQDMDHENMFWYRQDPGLGLRLIYFSYDVKMKEKGDIPEGYSVSREKKERFSLILESASTNQTSMYLCASSFLTGGNTGELFFGEGSRLTVL.

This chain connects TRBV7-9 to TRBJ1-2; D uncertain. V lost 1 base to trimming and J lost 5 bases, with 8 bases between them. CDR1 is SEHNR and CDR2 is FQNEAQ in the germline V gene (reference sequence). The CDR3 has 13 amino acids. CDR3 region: CASSLGSPYGYTF. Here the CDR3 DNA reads TGTGCCAGCAGCTTAGGCAGTCCGTATGGCTACACCTTC. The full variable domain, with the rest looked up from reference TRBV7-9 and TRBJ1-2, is DTGVSQNPRHKITKRGQNVTFRCDPISEHNRLYWYRQTLGQGPEFLTYFQNEAQLEKSRLLSDRFSAERPKGSFSTLEIQRTEQGDSAMYLCASSLGSPYGYTFGSGTRLTVV.

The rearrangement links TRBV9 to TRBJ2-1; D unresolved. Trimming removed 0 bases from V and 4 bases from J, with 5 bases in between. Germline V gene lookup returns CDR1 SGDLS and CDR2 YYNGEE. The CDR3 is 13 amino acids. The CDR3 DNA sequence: TGTGCCAGCAGCGTAGACAGATACAATGAGCAGTTCTTC. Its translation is CASSVDRYNEQFF. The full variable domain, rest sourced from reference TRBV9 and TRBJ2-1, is DSGVTQTPKHLITATGQRVTLRCSPRSGDLSVYWYQQSLDQGLQFLIQYYNGEERAKGNILERFSAQQFPDLHSELNLSSLELGDSALYFCASSVDRYNEQFFGPGTRLTVL.

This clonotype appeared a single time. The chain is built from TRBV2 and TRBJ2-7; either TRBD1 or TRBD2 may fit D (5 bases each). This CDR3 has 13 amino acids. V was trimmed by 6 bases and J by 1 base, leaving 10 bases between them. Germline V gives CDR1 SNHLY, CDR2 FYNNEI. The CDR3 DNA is TGTGCCAGCAGGGGGACGGTGTCCTACGAGCAGTACGTC. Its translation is CASRGTVSYEQYV.

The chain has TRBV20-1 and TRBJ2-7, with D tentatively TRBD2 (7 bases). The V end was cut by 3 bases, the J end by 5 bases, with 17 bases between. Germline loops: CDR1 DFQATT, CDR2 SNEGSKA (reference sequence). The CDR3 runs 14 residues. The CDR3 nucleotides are TGCAGTGCTAGGGGGGGAGGGGGTGTCCACGAGCAGTACTTC. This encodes CSARGGGGVHEQYF.

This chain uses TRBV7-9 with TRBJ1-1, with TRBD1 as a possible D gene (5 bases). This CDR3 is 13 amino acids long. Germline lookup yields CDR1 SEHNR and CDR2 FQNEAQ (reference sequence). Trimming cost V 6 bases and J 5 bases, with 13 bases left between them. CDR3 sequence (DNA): TGTGCCAGCAGGTCAGATGGGGGGACTGAAGCTTTCTTT. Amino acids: CASRSDGGTEAFF.

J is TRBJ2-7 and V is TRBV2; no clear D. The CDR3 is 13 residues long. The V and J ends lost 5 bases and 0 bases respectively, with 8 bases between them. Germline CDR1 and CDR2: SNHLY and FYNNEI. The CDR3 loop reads CASSTGPSYEQYV. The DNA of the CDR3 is TGTGCCAGCAGTACCGGGCCCTCCTACGAGCAGTACGTC.

The CDR3 reads CASSYSGGFQETQYF. CDR3 nucleotides: TGTGCCAGCAGTTACTCGGGCGGATTCCAAGAGACCCAGTACTTC. The chain couples TRBV6-2 or TRBV6-3 to TRBJ2-5; unclear D gene. The CDR3 length is 15 residues. Per the germline V gene, CDR1 is MNHEY and CDR2 is SVGEGT. Deletions cut 0 bases from V and 1 base from J, with 9 bases between.

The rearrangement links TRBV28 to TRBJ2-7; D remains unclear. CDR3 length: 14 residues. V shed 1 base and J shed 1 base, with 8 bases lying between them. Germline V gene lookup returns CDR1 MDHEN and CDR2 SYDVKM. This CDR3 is CASSLYRESYEQYV. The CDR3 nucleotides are TGTGCCAGCAGTTTATATAGGGAATCCTACGAGCAGTACGTC.

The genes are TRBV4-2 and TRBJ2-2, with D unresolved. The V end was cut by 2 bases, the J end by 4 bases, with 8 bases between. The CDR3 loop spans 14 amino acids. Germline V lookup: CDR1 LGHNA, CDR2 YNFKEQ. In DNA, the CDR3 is TGTGCCAGCAGCCAATCTCTTCTCACCGGGGAGCTGTTTTTT. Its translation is CASSQSLLTGELFF.

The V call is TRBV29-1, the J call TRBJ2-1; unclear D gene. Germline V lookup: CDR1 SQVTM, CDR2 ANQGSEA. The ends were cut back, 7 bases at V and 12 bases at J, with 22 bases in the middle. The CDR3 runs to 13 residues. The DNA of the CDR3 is TGCAGCGCTCTCCCACCGGGCGGACGGTTGCAGTTCTTC. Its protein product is CSALPPGGRLQFF.

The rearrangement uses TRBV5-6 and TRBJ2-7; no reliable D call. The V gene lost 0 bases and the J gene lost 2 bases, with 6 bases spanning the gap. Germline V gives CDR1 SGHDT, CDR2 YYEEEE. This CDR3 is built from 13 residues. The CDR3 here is CASSLVGTYEQYV. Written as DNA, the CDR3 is TGTGCCAGCAGCTTGGTGGGCACCTACGAGCAGTACGTC.

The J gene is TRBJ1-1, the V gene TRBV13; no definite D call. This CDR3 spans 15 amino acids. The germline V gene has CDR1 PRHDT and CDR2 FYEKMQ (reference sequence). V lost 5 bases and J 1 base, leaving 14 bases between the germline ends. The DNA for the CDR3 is TGTGCCAGCAGCGTCGATGGGGTCCGGAACACTGAAGCTTTCTTT. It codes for CASSVDGVRNTEAFF.

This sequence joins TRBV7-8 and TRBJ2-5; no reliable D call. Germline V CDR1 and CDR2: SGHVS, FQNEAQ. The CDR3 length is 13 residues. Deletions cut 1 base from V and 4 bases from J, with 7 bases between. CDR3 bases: TGTGCCAGCAGCTTAGAATCGGTAGAGACCCAGTACTTC. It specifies CASSLESVETQYF. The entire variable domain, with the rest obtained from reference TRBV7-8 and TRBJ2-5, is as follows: GAGVSQSPRYKVAKRGQDVALRCDPISGHVSLFWYQQALGQGPEFLTYFQNEAQLDKSGLPSDRFFAERPEGSVSTLKIQRTQQEDSAVYLCASSLESVETQYFGPGTRLLVL.

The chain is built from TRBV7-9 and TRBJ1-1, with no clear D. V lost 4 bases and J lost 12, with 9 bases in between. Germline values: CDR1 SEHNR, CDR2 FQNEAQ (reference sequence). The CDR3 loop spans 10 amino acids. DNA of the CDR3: TGTGCCAGCAGCTCGACCGTGACTTTCTTT. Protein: CASSSTVTFF.

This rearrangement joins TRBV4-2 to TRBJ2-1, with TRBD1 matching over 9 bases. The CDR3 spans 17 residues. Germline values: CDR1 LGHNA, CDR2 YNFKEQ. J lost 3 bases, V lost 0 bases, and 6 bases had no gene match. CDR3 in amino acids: CASSQDRNRGLYNEQFF. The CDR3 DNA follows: TGTGCCAGCAGCCAAGATAGGAACAGGGGGCTCTACAATGAGCAGTTCTTC.

For the CDR3, the DNA is TGTGCCAGCAGTTTATCCCCCCAGGGTCCTGCTTTCTTT. It is translated as CASSLSPQGPAFF. The chain uses TRBV27 and TRBJ1-1; tentatively, D is TRBD1 (5 bases). From germline, CDR1 is MNHEY and CDR2 SMNVEV (reference sequence). The length of the CDR3 is 13 residues. V gave up 0 bases and J gave up 11 bases, with 13 bases separating them.

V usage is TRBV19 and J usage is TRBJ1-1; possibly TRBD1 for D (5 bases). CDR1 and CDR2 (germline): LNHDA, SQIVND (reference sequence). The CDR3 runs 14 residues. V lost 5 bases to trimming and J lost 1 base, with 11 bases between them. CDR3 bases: TGTGCCAGTAGTTTCTTCAGGGAGAACACTGAAGCTTTCTTT. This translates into CASSFFRENTEAFF.

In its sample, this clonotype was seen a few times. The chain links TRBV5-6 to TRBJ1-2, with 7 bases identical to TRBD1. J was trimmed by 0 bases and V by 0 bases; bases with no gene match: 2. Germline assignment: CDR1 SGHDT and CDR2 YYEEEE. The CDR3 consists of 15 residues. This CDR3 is CASSLGGQPNYGYTF. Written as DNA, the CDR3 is TGTGCCAGCAGCTTGGGGGGACAGCCTAACTATGGCTACACCTTC. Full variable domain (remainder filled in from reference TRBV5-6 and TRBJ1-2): DAGVTQSPTHLIKTRGQQVTLRCSPKSGHDTVSWYQQALGQGPQFIFQYYEEEERQRGNFPDRFSGHQFPNYSSELNVNALLLGDSALYLCASSLGGQPNYGYTFGSGTRLTVV.

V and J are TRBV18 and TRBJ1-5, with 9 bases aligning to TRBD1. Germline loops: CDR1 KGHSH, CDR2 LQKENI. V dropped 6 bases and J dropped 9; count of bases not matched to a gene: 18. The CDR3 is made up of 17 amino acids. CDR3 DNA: TGTGCCAGCTCGCCTTGGGACAGGGCCGATCGGGATCCGCCCCAGCATTTT. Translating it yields CASSPWDRADRDPPQHF. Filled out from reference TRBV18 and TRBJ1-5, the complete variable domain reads NAGVMQNPRHLVRRRGQEARLRCSPMKGHSHVYWYRQLPEEGLKFMVYLQKENIIDESGMPKERFSAEFPKEGPSILRIQQVVRGDSAAYFCASSPWDRADRDPPQHFGDGTRLSIL.

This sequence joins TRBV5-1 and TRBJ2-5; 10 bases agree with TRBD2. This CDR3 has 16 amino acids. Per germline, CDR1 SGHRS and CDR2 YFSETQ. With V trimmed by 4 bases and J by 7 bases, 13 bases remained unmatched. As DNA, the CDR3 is TGCGCCAGCAGCCGGGAGACTAGCGGGCCGACCGGGACCCAGTACTTC. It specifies CASSRETSGPTGTQYF.

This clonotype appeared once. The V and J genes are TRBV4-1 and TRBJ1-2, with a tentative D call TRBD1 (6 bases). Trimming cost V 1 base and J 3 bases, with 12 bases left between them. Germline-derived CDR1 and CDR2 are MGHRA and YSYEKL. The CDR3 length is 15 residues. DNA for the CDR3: TGCGCCAGCAGCCAAGGGAGCGGGGGCTACTATGGCTACACCTTC. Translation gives CASSQGSGGYYGYTF.